This T cell receptor (beta chain) emerged from a study of T-cell memory formation after mild COVID-19. After 5'RACE with constant-segment primers, TCR alpha and TCR beta cDNA libraries carrying sample barcodes and UMIs were obtained. Each CDR3 protein gets one entry after TCRdb re-called the 5' RACE reads with MiXCR. The sample includes 450,000 or so distinct CDR3 sequences, 25% seen only once; the top ten take around 12%. The CDR3 totals 15 residues. The germline V and J ends were trimmed by 0 bases and 3 bases, with 13 bases remaining between them. Germline CDR1 SGHRS, CDR2 YFSETQ. Findings and limits, study-wide: Still unconfirmed is whether the second-wave clones peaking on day 37 recognized SARS-CoV-2.

As regards this clonotype: The antigen remains unidentified.

The specimen was PBMCs or a T cell subset sorted from them (not recorded which). The origin of this receptor is an adult woman who had mild COVID-19 (a few samples of this study predate the infection). Cell type and time point are not known. This sequence joins TRBV5-1 and TRBJ2-7; weak D call: TRBD1 (6 bases). The CDR3 sequence is CASSLEQGPHYEQYF. CDR3 coding DNA: TGCGCCAGCAGCTTGGAACAGGGCCCCCACTACGAGCAGTACTTC.